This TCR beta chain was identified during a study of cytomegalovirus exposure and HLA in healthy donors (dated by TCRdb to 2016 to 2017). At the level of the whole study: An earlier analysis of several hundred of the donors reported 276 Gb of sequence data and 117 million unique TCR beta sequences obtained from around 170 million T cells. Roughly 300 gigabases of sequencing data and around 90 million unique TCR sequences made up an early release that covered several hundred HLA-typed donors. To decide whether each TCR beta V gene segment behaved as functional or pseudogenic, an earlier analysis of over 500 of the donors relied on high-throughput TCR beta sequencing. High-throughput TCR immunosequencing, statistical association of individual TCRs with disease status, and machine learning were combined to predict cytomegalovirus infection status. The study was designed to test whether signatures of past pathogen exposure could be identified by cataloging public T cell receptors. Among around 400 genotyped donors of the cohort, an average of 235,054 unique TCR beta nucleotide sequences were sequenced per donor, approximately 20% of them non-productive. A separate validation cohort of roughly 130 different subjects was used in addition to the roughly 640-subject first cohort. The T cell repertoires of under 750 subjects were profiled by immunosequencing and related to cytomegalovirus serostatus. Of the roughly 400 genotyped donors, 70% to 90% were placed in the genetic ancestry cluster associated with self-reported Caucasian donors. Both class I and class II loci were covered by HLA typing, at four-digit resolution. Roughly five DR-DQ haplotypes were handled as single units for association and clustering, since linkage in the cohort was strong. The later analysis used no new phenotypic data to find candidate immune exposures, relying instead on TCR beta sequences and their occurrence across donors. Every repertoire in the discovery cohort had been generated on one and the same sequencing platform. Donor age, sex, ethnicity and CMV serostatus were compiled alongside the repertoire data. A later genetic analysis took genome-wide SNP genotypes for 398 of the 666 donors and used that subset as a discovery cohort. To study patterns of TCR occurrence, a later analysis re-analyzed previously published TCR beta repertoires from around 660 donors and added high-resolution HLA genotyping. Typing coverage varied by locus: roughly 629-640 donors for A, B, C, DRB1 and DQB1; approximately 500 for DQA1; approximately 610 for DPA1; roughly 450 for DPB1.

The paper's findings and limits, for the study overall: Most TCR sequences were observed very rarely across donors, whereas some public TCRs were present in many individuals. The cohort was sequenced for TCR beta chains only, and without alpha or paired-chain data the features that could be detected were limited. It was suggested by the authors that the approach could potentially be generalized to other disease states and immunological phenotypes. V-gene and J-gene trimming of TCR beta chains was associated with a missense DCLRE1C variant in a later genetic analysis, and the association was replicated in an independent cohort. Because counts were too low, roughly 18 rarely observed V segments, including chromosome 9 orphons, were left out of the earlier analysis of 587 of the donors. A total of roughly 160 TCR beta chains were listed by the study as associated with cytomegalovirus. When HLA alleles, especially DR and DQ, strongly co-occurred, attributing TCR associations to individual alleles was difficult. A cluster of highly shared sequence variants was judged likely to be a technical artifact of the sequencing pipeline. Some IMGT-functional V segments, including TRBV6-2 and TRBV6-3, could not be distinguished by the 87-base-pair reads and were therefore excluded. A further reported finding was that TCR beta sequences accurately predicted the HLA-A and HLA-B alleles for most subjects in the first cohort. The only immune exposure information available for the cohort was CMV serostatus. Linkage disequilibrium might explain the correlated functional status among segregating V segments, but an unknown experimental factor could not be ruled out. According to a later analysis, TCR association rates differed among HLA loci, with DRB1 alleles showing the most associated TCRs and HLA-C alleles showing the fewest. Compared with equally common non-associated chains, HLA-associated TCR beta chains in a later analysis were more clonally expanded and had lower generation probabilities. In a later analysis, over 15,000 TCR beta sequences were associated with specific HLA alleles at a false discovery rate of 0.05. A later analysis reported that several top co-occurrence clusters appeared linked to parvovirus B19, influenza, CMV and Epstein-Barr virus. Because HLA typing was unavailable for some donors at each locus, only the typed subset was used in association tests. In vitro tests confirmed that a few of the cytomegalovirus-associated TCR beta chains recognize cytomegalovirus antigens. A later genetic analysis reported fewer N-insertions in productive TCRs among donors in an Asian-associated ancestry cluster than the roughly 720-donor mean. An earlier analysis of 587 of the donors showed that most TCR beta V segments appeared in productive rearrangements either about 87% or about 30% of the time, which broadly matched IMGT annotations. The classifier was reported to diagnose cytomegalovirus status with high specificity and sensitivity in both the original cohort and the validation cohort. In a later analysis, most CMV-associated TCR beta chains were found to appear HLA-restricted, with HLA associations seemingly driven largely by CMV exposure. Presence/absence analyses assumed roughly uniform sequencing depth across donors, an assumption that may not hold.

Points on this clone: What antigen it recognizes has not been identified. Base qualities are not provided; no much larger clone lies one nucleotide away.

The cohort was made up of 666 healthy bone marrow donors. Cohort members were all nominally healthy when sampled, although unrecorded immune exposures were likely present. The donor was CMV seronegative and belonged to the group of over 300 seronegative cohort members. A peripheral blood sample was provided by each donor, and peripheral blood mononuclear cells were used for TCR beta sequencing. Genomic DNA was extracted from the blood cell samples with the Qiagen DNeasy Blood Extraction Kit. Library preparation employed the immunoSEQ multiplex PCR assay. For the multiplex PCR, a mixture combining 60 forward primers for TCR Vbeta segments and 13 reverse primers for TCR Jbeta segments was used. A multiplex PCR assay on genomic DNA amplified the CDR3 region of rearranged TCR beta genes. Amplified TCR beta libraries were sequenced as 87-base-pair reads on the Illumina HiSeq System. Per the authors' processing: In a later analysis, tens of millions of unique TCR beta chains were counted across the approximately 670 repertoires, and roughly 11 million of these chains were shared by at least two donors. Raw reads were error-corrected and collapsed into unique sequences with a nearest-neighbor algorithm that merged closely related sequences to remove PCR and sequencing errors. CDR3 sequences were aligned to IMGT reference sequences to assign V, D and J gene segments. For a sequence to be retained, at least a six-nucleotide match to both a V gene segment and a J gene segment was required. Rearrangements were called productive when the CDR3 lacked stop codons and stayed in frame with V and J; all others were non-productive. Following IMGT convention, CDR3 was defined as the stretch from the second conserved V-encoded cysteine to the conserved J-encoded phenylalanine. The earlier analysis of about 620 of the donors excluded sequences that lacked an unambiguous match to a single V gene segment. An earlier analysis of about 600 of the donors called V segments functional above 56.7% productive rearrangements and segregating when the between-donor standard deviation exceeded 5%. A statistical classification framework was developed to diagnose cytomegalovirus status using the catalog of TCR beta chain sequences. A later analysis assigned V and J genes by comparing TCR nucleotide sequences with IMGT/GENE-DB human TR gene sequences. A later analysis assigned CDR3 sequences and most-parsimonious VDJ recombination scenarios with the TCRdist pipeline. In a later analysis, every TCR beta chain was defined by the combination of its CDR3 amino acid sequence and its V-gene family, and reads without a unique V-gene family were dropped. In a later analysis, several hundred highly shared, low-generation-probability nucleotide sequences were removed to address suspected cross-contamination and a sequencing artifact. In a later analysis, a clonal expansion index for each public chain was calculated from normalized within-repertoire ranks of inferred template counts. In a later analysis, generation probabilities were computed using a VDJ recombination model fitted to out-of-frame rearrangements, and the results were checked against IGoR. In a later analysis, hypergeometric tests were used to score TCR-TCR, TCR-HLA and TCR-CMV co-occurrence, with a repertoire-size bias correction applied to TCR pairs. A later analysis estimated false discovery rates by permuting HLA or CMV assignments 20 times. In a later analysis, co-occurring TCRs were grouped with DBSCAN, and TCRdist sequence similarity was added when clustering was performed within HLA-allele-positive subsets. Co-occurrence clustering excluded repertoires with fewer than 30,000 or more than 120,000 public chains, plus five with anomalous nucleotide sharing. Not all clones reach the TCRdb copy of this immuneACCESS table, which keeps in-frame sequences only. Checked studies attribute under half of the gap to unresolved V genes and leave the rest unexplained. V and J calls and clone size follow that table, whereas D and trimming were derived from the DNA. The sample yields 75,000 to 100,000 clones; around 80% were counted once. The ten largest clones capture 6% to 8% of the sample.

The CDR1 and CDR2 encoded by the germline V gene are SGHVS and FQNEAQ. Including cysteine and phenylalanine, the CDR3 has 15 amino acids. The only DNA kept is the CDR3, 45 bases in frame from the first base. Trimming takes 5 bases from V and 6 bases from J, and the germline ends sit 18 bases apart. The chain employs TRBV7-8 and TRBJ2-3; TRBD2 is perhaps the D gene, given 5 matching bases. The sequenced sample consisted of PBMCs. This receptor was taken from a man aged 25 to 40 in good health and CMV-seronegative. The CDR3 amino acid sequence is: CASSPLLAGYDTQYF. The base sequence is TGTGCCAGCAGCCCTTTGCTAGCCGGGTACGATACGCAGTATTTT.